This entry lists 18 T cell receptor beta chains sequenced from one sample in a study of T cells in localized non-small cell lung cancer. Clones were sequenced by immunoSEQ multiplex PCR, and TCRdb holds only the in-frame ones, with some missing. Of some 5,600 clones listed, about three fifths were seen once; the top ten hold around 3.5%. Material: lymph node tissue, obtained before any cancer treatment. Receptors originate from a male donor at least 60 years old with stage I squamous cell lung carcinoma.

This clone was found a few times. This chain links TRBV6-8 with TRBJ1-1; D is unclear. CDR1 and CDR2 from the germline V gene are MNHGY and SAAAGT. Trimming removed 5 bases at V and 1 base at J, with 14 bases between. The CDR3 consists of 15 residues. The CDR3 region is CASSPTLSGNTEAFF. In nucleotides, the CDR3 is TGTGCCAGCAGTCCCACCCTCTCAGGGAACACTGAAGCTTTCTTT.

V gene TRBV18 combines with J gene TRBJ2-5; 10 nucleotides match TRBD2. Germline lookup yields CDR1 KGHSH and CDR2 LQKENI. V lost 1 base and J lost 3; bases outside the gene matches: 5. This CDR3 comprises 16 residues. The CDR3 DNA reads as TGTGCCAGCTCACCACGGTGGACTAGCGGAGAAGAGACCCAGTACTTC. Translated, it gives CASSPRWTSGEETQYF.

The V and J genes are TRBV25-1 and TRBJ1-4; D may be TRBD1 (6 bases). The CDR3 runs to 15 residues. Germline CDR1 and CDR2: MGHDK and SYGVNS. The V end lost 1 base, the J end lost 8 bases, and 14 bases lay between the germline ends. The CDR3 coding sequence is TGTGCCAGCAGTGAATTCGTAGGGGGGGCCGAAAAACTGTTTTTT. This sequence encodes CASSEFVGGAEKLFF.

The V call is TRBV10-1, the J call TRBJ2-3, with a tentative D call TRBD2 (5 bases). With 6 bases removed from V and 6 bases from J, the gap between germline ends came to 13 bases. The CDR3 runs 13 residues. The germline V gene has CDR1 WNHNN and CDR2 SYGVQD (reference sequence). In DNA, the CDR3 is TGCGCCAGCAGGAGAGGGAGTTCCGATACGCAGTATTTT. This codes for CASRRGSSDTQYF.

This clone has more than one count but fewer than ten. The chain joins TRBV9 to TRBJ2-7; 8 bases align to TRBD1. From germline, CDR1 is SGDLS and CDR2 YYNGEE. V was pared by 1 base and J by 4 bases, with 4 bases of the junction left unmatched. The CDR3 runs to 14 residues. Written as DNA, the CDR3 is TGTGCCAGCAGCGTACTTGACAGGGGATACGAGCAGTACTTC. This gives the protein CASSVLDRGYEQYF.

The sample holds one count of this clone. V is TRBV19 and J is TRBJ2-2; 14 nucleotides line up with TRBD2. CDR1 LNHDA and CDR2 SQIVND come from the germline V gene (reference sequence). This CDR3 is 17 amino acids long. Trimming cost V 5 bases and J 4 bases; bases outside gene matches: 6. The CDR3 reads CASSGTSGSYLTGELFF. The CDR3 coding sequence is TGTGCCAGTAGTGGGACTAGCGGGAGCTACCTCACCGGGGAGCTGTTTTTT.

This rearrangement joins TRBV11-3 to TRBJ2-1; a possible D gene is TRBD1 (5 bases). Germline-derived CDR1 and CDR2 are SGHNT and YENEEA. Between the trimmed V and J ends, which lost 2 bases and 7 bases, there was a span of 12 bases. The CDR3 runs to 14 residues. For the CDR3, the DNA is TGTGCCAGCAGCTTACATCTTCAGGGAAATGAGCAGTTCTTC. Translating gives CASSLHLQGNEQFF.

The V gene is TRBV19, the J gene TRBJ1-1, with D uncertain. Germline CDR1 LNHDA, CDR2 SQIVND (reference sequence). V gave up 7 bases and J gave up 1 base, with 7 bases separating them. The CDR3 sequence is 12 residues long. CDR3: CASNEQNTEAFF. Written as DNA, the CDR3 is TGTGCCAGTAATGAGCAGAACACTGAAGCTTTCTTT.

The chain carries TRBV30 and TRBJ1-4, with unresolved D. V lost 2 bases to trimming and J lost 4 bases, with 8 bases between them. CDR3 size: 13 residues. Per the germline V gene, CDR1 is GTSNPN and CDR2 is SVGIG (reference sequence). CDR3 sequence reads: CAWSMQDNEKLFF. In DNA, the CDR3 is TGTGCCTGGAGTATGCAGGATAATGAAAAACTGTTTTTT. Complete variable domain (other parts from reference TRBV30 and TRBJ1-4): SQTIHQWPATLVQPVGSPLSLECTVEGTSNPNLYWYRQAAGRGLQLLFYSVGIGQISSEVPQNLSASRPQDRQFILSSKKLLLSDSGFYLCAWSMQDNEKLFFGSGTQLSVL.

A single count supports this clone. The chain links TRBV14 to TRBJ1-5; D gene unclear. Trimming left V 4 bases short and J 6 bases short, with 13 bases between. From germline, CDR1 is SGHDN and CDR2 FVKESK. The CDR3 extends over 14 amino acids. This chain's CDR3 is CASSRYGSGQPQHF. The DNA for the CDR3 is TGTGCCAGCAGCCGTTATGGGTCTGGTCAGCCCCAGCATTTT.

The chain is built from TRBV28 and TRBJ1-2; no reliable D call. CDR3 size: 14 residues. V dropped 3 bases and J dropped 3 bases, with 11 bases sitting between them. Germline V lookup: CDR1 MDHEN, CDR2 SYDVKM. The CDR3 is CASSFGGEDYGYTF. DNA for the CDR3: TGTGCCAGCAGTTTTGGCGGGGAGGACTATGGCTACACCTTC.

The V and J genes are TRBV29-1 and TRBJ2-3; 8 nucleotides align to TRBD1. The CDR3 has 13 amino acids. The V and J ends lost 7 bases and 3 bases, in that order; junction bases with no gene match: 6. Germline V CDR1 and CDR2: SQVTM, ANQGSEA. CDR3 coding DNA: TGCAGCGGCGGGACAGGTCAGACAGATACGCAGTATTTT. Its protein is CSGGTGQTDTQYF.

V gene TRBV28 combines with J gene TRBJ2-1; D gene ambiguous. Deletions cut 5 bases from V and 4 bases from J, with 6 bases between. This CDR3 contains 12 residues. Germline lookup yields CDR1 MDHEN and CDR2 SYDVKM. CDR3 region: CASSANYNEQFF. The CDR3 DNA reads TGTGCCAGCAGTGCGAATTACAATGAGCAGTTCTTC.

The V and J genes are TRBV19 and TRBJ2-7; 14 positions agree with TRBD2. The CDR3 extends over 15 amino acids. CDR1 and CDR2 from the germline V gene are LNHDA and SQIVND (reference sequence). J gave up 0 bases and V 6 bases, and 1 base lay outside the gene matches. The CDR3 nucleotides are TGTGCCAGTAGGGGGACTAGCGGGGGCTCCTACGAGCAGTACTTC. Its protein is CASRGTSGGSYEQYF.

Notes on this clone: The junction and the germline gene differ at one end; a read error may be behind it. The chain recombines TRBV5-1 with TRBJ2-5; D possibly corresponds to TRBD1 (6 bases). Germline CDR1 is SGHRS and CDR2 is YFSETQ. CDR3 length: 14 amino acids. The CDR3 reads CASSLDPGEETQYF. The CDR3 DNA follows: TGCGCCAGCAGTTTGGATCCAGGGGAAGAGACCCAGTACTTC.

As to this clone: The junction does not match germline at one end; this may be a read error. The chain is built from TRBV27 and TRBJ2-6, with TRBD2 as a possible D gene (6 bases). The V gene's germline CDR1 is MNHEY and CDR2 SMNVEV (reference sequence). CDR3 size: 17 residues. CDR3 loop: CASSARRREGGVNVLTF. The DNA for the CDR3 is TGTGCCAGCAGTGCTCGCCGAAGGGAAGGCGGGGTCAACGTCCTGACTTTC.

In its sample, this clone was seen a few times. This CDR3 is CASSRRLAGDYNEQFF. CDR3 coding DNA: TGTGCCAGCAGCCGGCGACTAGCGGGAGATTACAATGAGCAGTTCTTC. The chain recombines TRBV11-3 with TRBJ2-1; 12 bases are a match to TRBD2. Germline V lookup: CDR1 SGHNT, CDR2 YENEEA. Trimming at V came to 5 bases and at J to 4 bases, leaving 6 bases not matched to a gene. The CDR3 extends over 16 amino acids.

The J gene is TRBJ1-2, the V gene TRBV30, with D possibly being TRBD1 (6 bases). Germline CDR1 GTSNPN, CDR2 SVGIG (reference sequence). Deletions cut 1 base from V and 0 bases from J, with 6 bases between. This CDR3 has 13 amino acids. CDR3 DNA: TGTGCCTGGAGTGACAGGGCTAACTATGGCTACACCTTC. Protein: CAWSDRANYGYTF.